This T cell receptor beta chain emerged from a study of patients and donors after allogeneic stem cell transplantation. MiXCR, run by TCRdb on the RT-PCR reads, gives a single entry per CDR3 protein. The table lists around 150,000 distinct CDR3 sequences, approximately 35% of them singletons. The length of the CDR3 is 16 residues. Germline V CDR1 and CDR2: LGHDT, YNNKEL (reference sequence). The V end was cut by 3 bases, the J end by 1 base, with 15 bases between. J is TRBJ1-1 and V is TRBV3-1, with D possibly being TRBD1 (5 bases). The clonotype was recovered from a human donor who was either an allogeneic HSCT recipient or a stem cell or donor lymphocyte infusion donor (not recorded which). It is not recorded whose cells these are; they may come from a transplant donor. Sequencing was carried out using blood, either unsorted or a sorted T cell fraction (not recorded which). The CDR3 loop is CASSQQAGTANTEAFF. As DNA, the CDR3 is TGTGCCAGCAGCCAGCAGGCCGGGACGGCGAACACTGAAGCTTTCTTT.